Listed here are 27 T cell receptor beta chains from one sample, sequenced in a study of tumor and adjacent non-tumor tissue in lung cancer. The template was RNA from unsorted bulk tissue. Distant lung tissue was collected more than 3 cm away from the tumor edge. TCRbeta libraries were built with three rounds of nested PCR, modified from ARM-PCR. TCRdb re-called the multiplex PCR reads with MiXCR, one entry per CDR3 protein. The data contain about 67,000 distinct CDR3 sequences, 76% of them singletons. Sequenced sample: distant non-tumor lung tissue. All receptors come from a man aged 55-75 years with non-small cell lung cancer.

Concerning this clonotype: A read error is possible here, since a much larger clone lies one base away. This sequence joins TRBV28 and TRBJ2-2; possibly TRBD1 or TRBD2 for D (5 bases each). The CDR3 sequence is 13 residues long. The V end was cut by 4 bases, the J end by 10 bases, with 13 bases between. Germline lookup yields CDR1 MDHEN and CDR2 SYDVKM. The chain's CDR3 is CASSSLGPVELFF. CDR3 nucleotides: TGTGCCAGCAGTTCCTTGGGACCCGTGGAGCTGTTTTTT.

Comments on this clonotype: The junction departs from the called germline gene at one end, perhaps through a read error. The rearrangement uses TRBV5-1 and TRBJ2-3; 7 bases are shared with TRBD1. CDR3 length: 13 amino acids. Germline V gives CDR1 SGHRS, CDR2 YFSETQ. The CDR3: CASSLGTADTRYF. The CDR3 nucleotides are TGCGCCAGCAGCTTAGGGACAGCAGACACGCGGTATTTT.

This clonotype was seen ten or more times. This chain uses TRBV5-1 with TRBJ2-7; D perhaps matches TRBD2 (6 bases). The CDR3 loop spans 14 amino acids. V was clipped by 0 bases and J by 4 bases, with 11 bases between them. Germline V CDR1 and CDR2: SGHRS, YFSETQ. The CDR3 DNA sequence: TGCGCCAGCAGCTTGGGCCCCGGGAGTTACGAGCAGTACTTC. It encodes CASSLGPGSYEQYF. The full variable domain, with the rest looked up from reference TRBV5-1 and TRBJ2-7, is KAGVTQTPRYLIKTRGQQVTLSCSPISGHRSVSWYQQTPGQGLQFLFEYFSETQRNKGNFPGRFSGRQFSNSRSEMNVSTLELGDSALYLCASSLGPGSYEQYFGPGTRLTVT.

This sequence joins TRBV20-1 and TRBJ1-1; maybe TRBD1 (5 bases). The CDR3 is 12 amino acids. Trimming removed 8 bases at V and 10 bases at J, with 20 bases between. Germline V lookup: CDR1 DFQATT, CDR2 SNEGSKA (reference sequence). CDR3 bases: TGCAGTACCGAGTCGGGGCGGAATGGAGCTTTCTTT. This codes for CSTESGRNGAFF.

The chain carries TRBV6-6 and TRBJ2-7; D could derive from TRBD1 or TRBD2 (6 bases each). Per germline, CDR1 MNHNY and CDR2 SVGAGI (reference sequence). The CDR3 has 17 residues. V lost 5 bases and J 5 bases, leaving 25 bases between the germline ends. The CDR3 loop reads CASSPGVSVAVRNEQYF. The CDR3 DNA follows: TGTGCCAGCAGTCCAGGGGTTAGTGTAGCGGTAAGGAACGAGCAGTACTTC.

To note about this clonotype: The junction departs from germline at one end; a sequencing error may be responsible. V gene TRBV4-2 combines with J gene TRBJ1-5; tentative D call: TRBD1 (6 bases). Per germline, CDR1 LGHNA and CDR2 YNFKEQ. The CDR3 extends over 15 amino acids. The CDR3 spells CASSQTVTGKQPQHF. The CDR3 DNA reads TGTGCCAGCAGCCAGACCGTGACAGGCAAGCAACCCCAACATTTT.

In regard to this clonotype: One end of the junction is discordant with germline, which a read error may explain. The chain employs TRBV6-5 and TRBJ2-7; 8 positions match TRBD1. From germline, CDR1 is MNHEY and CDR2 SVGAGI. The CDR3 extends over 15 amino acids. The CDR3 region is CASSYRQGRAYEQYF. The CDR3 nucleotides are TGTGCCAGCAGTTACCGACAGGGGCGCGCCTACGAGCAATACTTC.

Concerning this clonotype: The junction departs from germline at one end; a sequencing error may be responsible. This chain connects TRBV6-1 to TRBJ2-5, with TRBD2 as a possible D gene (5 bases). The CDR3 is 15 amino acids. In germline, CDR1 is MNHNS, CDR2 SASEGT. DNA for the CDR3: TGTGCCGGCAGGTCTGGGAGATGGAACCAAGAGACCCAGTACTTC. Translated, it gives CAGRSGRWNQETQYF.

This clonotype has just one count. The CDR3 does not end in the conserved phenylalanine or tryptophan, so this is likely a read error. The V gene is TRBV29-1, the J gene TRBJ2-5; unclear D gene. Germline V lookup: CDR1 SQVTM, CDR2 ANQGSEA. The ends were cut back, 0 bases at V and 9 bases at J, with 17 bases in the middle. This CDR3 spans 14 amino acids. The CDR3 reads CSVEDRSYQKAQYL. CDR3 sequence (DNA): TGCAGCGTTGAAGATCGATCTTACCAAAAGGCCCAGTACTTA.

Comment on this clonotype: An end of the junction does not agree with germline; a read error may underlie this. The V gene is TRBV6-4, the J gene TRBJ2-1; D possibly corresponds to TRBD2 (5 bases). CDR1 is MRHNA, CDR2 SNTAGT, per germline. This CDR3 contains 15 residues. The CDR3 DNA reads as TGTACCAGCTTGTACGGGGTGGGATTAGGATTTGAGCAGTTCTTC. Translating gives CTSLYGVGLGFEQFF.

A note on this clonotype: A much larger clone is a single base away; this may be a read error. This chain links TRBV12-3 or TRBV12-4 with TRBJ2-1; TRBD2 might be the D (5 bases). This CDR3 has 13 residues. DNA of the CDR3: TGTGCCAGCAGTTCCGGGGTCCGCAATGAGCAGCTCTTC. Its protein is CASSSGVRNEQLF.

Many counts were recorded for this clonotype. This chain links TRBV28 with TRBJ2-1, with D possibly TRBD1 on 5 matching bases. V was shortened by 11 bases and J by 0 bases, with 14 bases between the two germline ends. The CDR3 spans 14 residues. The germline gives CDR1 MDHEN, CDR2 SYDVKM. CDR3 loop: CAGARDSSYNEQFF. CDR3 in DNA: TGTGCCGGGGCCAGGGATAGCTCCTACAATGAGCAGTTCTTC. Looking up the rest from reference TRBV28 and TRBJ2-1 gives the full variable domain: DVKVTQSSRYLVKRTGEKVFLECVQDMDHENMFWYRQDPGLGLRLIYFSYDVKMKEKGDIPEGYSVSREKKERFSLILESASTNQTSMYLCAGARDSSYNEQFFGPGTRLTVL.

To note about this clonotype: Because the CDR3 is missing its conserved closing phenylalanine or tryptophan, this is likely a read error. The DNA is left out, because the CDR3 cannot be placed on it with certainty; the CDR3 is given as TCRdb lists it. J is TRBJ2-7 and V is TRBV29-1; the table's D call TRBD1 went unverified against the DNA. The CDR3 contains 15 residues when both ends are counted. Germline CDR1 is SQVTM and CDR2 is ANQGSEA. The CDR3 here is CCVTRGGQGSHEQYL.

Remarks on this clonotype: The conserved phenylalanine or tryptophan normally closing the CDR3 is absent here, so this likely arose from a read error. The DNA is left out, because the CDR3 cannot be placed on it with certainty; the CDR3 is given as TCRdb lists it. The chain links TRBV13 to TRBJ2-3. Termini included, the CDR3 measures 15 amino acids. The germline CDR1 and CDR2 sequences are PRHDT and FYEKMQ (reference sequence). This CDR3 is CASSLAIQNTDTRYL.

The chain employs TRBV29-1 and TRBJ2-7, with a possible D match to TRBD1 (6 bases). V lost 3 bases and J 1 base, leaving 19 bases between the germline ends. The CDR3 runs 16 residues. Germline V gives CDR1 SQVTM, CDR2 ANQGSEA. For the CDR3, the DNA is TGCAGCGTTGAGGAGCCCCACTGGACAGATTCCTACGAGCAGTACTTC. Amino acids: CSVEEPHWTDSYEQYF.

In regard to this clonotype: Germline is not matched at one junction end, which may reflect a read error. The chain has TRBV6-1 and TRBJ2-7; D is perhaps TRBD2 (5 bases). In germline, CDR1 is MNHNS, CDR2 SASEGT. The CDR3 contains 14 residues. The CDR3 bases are TGCGCCAGCAGTGAAATCCTGGACTTCTACGAGCAGTACTTC. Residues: CASSEILDFYEQYF.

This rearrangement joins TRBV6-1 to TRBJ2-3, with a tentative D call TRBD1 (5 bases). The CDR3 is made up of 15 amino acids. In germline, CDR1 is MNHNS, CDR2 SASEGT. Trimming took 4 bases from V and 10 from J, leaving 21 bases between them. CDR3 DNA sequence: TGTGCCAGCAGTGTACTTCAGGGTAGCACATATGCGCAGTATTTT. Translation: CASSVLQGSTYAQYF.

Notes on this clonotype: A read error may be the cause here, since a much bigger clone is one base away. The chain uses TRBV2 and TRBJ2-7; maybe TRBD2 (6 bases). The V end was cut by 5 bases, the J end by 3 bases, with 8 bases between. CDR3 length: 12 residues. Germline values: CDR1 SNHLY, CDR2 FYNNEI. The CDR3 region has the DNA TGTGCCAGCAGTAGCGGGTGCTACGAGCAGTACTTC. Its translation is CASSSGCYEQYF.

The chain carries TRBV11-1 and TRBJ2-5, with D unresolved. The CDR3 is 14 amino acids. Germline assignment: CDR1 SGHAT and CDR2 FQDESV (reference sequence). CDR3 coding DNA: TGTACCTGCAGCAAAGACACGTATCAAGAGACCCAGTACTTC. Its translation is CTCSKDTYQETQYF.

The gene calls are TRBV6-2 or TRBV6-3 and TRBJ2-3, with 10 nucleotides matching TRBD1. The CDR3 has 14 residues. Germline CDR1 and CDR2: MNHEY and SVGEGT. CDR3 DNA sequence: TGTGCTACCACTCCCCGGACAGGGGGAGATACGCAGTATTTT. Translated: CATTPRTGGDTQYF.

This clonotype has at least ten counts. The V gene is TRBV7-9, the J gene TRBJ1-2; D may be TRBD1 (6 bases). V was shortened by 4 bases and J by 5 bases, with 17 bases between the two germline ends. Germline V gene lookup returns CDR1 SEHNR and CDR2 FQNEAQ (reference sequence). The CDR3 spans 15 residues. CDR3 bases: TGTGCCAGCAGCTCGGACAGCCCCACGGGATATGGCTACACCTTC. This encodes CASSSDSPTGYGYTF.

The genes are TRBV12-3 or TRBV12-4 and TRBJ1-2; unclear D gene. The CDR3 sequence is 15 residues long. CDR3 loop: CASNTGAFTNYGYTF. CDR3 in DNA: TGTGCTTCCAATACGGGAGCCTTTACTAACTATGGCTACACCTTC.

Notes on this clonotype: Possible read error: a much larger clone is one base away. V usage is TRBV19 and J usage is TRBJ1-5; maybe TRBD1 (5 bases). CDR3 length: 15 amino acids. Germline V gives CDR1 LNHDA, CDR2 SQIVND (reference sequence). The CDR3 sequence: CAGSTGTASNQPQHF. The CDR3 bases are TGTGCCGGTAGTACCGGGACGGCTAGCAATCAGCCCCAGCATTTT.

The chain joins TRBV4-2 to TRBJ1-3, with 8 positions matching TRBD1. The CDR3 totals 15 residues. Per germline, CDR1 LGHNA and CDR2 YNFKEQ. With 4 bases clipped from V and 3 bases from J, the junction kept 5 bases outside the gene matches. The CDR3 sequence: CASSREDRGGNTIYF. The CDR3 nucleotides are TGTGCCAGCAGCCGAGAAGACAGGGGTGGAAACACCATATATTTT.

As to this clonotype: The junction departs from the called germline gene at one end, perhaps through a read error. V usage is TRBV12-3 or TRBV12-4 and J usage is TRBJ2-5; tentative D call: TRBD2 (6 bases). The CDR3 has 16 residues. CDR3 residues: CTSNLTGGAKGETQYF. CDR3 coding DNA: TGTACCAGCAATTTAACGGGCGGGGCGAAGGGAGAGACCCAGTACTTC.

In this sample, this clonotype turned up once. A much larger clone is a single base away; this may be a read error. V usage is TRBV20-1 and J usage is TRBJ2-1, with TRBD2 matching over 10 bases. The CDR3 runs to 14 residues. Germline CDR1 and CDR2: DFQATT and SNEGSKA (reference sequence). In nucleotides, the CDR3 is TGCACTGCTAGAGATCTGCTAGCGGGAGATGAGCAGTTCTTC. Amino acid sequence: CTARDLLAGDEQFF.

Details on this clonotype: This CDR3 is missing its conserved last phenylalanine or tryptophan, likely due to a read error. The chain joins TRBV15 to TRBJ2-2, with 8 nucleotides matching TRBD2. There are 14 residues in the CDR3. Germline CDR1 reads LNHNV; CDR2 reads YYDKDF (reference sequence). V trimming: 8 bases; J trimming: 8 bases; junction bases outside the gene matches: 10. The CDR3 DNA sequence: TGTGCCACCGAAACCGGGACTAGTACTGGGGAGCTGTTTCTT. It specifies CATETGTSTGELFL.